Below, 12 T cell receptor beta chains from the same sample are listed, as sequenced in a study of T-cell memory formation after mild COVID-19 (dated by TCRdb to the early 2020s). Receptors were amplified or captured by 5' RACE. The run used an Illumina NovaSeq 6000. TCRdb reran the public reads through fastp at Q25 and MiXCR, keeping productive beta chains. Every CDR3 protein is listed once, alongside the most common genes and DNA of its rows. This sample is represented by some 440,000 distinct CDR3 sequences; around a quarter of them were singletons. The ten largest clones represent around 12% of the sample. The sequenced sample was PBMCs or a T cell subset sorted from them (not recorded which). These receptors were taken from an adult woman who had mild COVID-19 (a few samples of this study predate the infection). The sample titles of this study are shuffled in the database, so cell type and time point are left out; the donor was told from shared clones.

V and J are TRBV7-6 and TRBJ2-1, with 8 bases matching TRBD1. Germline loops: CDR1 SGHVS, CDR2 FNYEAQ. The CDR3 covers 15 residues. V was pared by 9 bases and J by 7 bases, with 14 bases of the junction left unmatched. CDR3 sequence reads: CASKNDRGLGNEQFF. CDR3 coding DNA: TGTGCCAGTAAAAACGACAGGGGACTTGGAAATGAGCAGTTCTTC.

The CDR3 region is CASRFLAVSNTGELFF. The CDR3 DNA reads TGTGCCAGCAGATTTCTAGCGGTATCGAACACCGGGGAGCTGTTTTTT. The V call is TRBV6-6, the J call TRBJ2-2; 7 bases align to TRBD2. CDR3 size: 16 residues. In germline, CDR1 is MNHNY, CDR2 SVGAGI (reference sequence). V shed 6 bases and J 0 bases; nucleotides not matched to a gene: 7.

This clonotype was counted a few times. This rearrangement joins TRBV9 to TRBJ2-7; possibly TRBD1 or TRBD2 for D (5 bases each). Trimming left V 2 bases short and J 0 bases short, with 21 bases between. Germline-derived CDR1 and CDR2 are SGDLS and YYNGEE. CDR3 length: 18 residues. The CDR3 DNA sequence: TGTGCCAGCAGCGTGAACCCCGACCGGGACGGCAGCTCCTACGAGCAGTACTTC. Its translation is CASSVNPDRDGSSYEQYF.

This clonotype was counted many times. CDR3 DNA: TGTGCCAGCACTGTAGGGGGGGGCACCGGGGAGCTGTTTTTT. As protein: CASTVGGGTGELFF. This rearrangement joins TRBV12-3 or TRBV12-4 to TRBJ2-2; D might be TRBD2 (7 bases). This CDR3 is built from 14 residues. V was trimmed by 7 bases and J by 4 bases, leaving 13 bases between them.

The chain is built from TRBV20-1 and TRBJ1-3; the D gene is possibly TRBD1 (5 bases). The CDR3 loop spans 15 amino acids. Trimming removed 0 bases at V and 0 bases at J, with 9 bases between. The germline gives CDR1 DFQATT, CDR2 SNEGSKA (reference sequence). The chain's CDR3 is CSARDRRASGNTIYF. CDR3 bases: TGCAGTGCTAGAGATCGCAGGGCCTCTGGAAACACCATATATTTT.

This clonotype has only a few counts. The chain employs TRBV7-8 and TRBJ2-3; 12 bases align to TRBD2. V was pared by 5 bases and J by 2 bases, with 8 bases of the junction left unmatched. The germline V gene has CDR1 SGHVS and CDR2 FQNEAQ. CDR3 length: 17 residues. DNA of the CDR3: TGTGCCAGCAGCCCCTACGGGACTAGCGGGCCCACAGATACGCAGTATTTT. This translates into CASSPYGTSGPTDTQYF.

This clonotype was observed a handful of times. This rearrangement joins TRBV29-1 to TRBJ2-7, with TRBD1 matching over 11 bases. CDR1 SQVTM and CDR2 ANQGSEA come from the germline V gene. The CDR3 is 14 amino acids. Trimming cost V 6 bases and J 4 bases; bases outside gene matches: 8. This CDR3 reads CSVSGQGVVYEQYF. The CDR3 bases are TGCAGCGTCTCGGGACAGGGGGTAGTATACGAGCAGTACTTC.

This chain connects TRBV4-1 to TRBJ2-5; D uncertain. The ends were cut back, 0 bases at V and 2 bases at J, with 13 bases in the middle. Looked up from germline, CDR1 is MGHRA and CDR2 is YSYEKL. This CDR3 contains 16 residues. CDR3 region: CASSQDGKMGQETQYF. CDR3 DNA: TGCGCCAGCAGCCAAGATGGCAAGATGGGACAAGAGACCCAGTACTTC.

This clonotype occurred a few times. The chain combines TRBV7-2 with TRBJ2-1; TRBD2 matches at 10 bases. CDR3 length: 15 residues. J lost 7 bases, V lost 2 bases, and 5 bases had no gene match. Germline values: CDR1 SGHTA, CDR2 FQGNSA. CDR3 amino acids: CASSLTSGIRNEQFF. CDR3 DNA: TGTGCCAGCAGCTTAACTAGCGGGATTCGAAATGAGCAGTTCTTC.

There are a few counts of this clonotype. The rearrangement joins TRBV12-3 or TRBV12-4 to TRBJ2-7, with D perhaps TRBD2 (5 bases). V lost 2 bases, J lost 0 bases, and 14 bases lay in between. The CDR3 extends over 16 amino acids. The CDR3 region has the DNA TGTGCCAGCAGTTTAAACGCACCGGGATACTCCTACGAGCAGTACTTC. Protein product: CASSLNAPGYSYEQYF.

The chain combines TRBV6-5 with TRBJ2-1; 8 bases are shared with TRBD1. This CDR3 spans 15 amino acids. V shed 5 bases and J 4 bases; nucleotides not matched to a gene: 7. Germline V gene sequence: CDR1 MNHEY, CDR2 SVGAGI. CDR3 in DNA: TGTGCCAGCAGTGCGACAGGGGACTTTTACAATGAGCAGTTCTTC. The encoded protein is CASSATGDFYNEQFF.

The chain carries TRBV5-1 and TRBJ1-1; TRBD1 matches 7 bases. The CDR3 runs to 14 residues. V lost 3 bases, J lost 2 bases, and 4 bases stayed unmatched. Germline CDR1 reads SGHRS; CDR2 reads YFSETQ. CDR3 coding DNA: TGCGCCAGCAGCTCCGGGACAGAAAACACTGAAGCTTTCTTT. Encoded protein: CASSSGTENTEAFF.